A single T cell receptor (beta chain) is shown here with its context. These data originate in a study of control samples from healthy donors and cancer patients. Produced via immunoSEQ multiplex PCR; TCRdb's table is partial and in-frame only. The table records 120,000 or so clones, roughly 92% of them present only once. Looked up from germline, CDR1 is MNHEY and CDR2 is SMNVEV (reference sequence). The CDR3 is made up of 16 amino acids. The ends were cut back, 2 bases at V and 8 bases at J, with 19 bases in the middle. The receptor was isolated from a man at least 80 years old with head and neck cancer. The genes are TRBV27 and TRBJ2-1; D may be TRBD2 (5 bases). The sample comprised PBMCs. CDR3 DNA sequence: TGTGCCAGCAGTTTAAGCGGTGGGTTACCCCACGATGAGCAGTTCTTC. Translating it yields CASSLSGGLPHDEQFF.